This note documents a single T cell receptor beta chain sequence. The data were obtained in a study of blood T cell repertoires in COVID-19. Overall study: Both acute and convalescent COVID-19 samples were obtained from the United States, Italy and Spain. Sources were T cells, B-cell-depleted T cells, or PBMCs; the material itself was cDNA or gDNA.

Trimming removed 4 bases from V and 2 bases from J; junction bases left unmatched: 14. The CDR3 is 18 residues long. Germline V lookup: CDR1 MDHEN, CDR2 SYDVKM. Per the study methods: Estimates of nucleated cell counts were drawn from the amplification of reference gene primers. Using immunoSEQ multiplex PCR, the repertoire was profiled, and TCRdb retains in-frame clones only, with some absent. The DNA gave D and trimming, while V, J and clone size come from that table. The sample yields 70,000 to 100,000 clones, about 71% seen once. Material for sequencing was peripheral blood. The chain carries TRBV28 and TRBJ2-7; TRBD2 aligns across 10 bases. The TCR sequence derives from a woman between 45 and 60 years old with acute or convalescent COVID-19. The CDR3 is CASSSQGGSGGAPYEQYF. The CDR3 DNA reads TGTGCCAGCAGTTCTCAGGGAGGGAGCGGGGGGGCCCCCTACGAGCAGTACTTC.